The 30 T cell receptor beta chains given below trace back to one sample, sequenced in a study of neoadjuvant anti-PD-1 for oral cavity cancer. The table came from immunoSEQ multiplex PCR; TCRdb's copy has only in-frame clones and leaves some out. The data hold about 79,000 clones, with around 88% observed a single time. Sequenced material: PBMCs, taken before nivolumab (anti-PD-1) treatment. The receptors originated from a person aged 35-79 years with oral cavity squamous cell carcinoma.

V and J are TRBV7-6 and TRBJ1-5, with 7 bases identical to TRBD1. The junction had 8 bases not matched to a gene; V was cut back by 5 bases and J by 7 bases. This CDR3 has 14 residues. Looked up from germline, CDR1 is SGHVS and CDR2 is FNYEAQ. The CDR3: CASSPRGLGQPQHF. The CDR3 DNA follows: TGTGCCAGCAGCCCAAGGGGGCTGGGGCAGCCCCAGCATTTT.

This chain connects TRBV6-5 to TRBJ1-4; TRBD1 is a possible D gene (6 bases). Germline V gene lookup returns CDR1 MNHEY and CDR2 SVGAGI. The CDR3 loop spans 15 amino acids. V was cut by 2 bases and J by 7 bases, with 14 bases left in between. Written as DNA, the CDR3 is TGTGCCAGCAGTTACACTTCAGGCAGGGGTGAAAAACTGTTTTTT. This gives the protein CASSYTSGRGEKLFF.

CDR3 sequence: CSVRDNTEAFF. DNA for the CDR3: TGCAGCGTTAGGGATAACACTGAAGCTTTCTTT. The V gene is TRBV29-1, the J gene TRBJ1-1, with unresolved D. V lost 5 bases and J 2 bases, leaving 6 bases between the germline ends. Germline assignment: CDR1 SQVTM and CDR2 ANQGSEA. The CDR3 runs to 11 residues.

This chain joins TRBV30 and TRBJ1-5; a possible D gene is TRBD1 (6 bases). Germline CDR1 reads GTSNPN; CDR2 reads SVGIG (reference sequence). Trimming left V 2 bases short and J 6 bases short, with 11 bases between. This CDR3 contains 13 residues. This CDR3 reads CAWSRGQGQPQHF. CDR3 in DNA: TGTGCCTGGAGTCGGGGACAAGGTCAGCCCCAGCATTTT.

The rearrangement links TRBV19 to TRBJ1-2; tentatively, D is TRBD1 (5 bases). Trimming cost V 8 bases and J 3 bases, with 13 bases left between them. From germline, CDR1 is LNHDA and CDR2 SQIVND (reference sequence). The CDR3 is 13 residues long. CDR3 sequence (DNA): TGTGCCAGTCATCCCCTGGGGCACTATGGCTACACCTTC. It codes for CASHPLGHYGYTF.

CDR3 bases: TGTGCCTGGAGTGTTCACGCGGGGCCCTACGAGCAGTACTTC. Protein: CAWSVHAGPYEQYF. The chain has TRBV30 and TRBJ2-7, with D possibly matching TRBD2 (6 bases). Germline V CDR1 and CDR2: GTSNPN, SVGIG (reference sequence). This CDR3 comprises 14 residues. The V end was cut by 0 bases, the J end by 2 bases, with 11 bases between.

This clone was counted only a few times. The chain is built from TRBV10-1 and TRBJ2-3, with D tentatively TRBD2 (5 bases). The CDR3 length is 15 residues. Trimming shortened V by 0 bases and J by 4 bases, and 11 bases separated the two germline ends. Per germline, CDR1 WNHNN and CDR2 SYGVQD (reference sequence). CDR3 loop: CASSESGVLADTQYF. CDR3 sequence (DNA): TGCGCCAGCAGTGAGTCGGGAGTTTTAGCAGATACGCAGTATTTT.

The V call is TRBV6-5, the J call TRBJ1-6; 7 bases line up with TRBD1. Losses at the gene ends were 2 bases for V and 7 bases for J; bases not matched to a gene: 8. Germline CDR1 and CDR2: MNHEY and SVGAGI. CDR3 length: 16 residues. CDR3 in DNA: TGTGCCAGCAGTTACACGAACAGGGGTTCCAATTCACCCCTCCACTTT. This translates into CASSYTNRGSNSPLHF.

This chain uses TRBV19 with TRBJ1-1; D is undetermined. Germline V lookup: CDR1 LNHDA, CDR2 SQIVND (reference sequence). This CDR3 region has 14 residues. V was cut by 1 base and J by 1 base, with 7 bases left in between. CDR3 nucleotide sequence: TGTGCCAGTAGTATAGGTTGGGGGAACACTGAAGCTTTCTTT. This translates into CASSIGWGNTEAFF.

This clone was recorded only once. The CDR3 DNA follows: TGTGCCAGCACTCGAGGGAATCTGGGCCTCTCGATGGGGCAGTTCTTC. It encodes CASTRGNLGLSMGQFF. This chain uses TRBV6-6 with TRBJ2-1; a possible D gene is TRBD2 (5 bases). V gave up 7 bases and J gave up 12 bases, with 28 bases separating them. Germline V gene lookup returns CDR1 MNHNY and CDR2 SVGAGI (reference sequence). The CDR3 has 16 residues.

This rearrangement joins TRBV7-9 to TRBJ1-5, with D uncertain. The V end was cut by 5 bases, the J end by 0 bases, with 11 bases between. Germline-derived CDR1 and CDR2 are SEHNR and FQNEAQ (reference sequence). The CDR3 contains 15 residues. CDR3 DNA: TGTGCCAGCAGCGAAGGCACTACTAGCAATCAGCCCCAGCATTTT. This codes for CASSEGTTSNQPQHF.

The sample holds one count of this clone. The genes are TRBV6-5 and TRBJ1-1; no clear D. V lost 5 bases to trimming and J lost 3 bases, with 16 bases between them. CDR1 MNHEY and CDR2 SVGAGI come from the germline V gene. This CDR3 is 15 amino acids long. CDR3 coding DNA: TGTGCCAGCAGTAGCCCCGGAGGAGTGTACACTGAAGCTTTCTTT. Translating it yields CASSSPGGVYTEAFF.

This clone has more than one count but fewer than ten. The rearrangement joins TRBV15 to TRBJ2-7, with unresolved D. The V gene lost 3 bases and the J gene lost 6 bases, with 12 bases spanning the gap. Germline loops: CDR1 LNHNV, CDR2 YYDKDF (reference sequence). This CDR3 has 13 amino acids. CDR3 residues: CATSSLEVGEQYF. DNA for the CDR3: TGTGCCACCAGCAGCCTCGAGGTTGGCGAGCAGTACTTC.

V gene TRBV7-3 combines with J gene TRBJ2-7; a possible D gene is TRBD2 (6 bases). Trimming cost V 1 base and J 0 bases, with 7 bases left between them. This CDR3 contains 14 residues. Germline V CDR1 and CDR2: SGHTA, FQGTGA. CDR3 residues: CASSLSGTSYEQYF. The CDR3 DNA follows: TGTGCCAGCAGCTTAAGCGGGACCTCCTACGAGCAGTACTTC. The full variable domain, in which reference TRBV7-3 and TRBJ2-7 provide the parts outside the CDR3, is GAGVSQTPSNKVTEKGKYVELRCDPISGHTALYWYRQSLGQGPEFLIYFQGTGAADDSGLPNDRFFAVRPEGSVSTLKIQRTERGDSAVYLCASSLSGTSYEQYFGPGTRLTVT.

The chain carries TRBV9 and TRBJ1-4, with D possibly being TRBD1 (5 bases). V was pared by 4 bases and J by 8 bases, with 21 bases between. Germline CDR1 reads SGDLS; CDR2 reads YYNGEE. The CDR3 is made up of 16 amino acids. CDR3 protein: CASSQVSTGGREKLFF. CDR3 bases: TGTGCCAGCAGCCAAGTCTCGACCGGGGGAAGGGAAAAACTGTTTTTT.

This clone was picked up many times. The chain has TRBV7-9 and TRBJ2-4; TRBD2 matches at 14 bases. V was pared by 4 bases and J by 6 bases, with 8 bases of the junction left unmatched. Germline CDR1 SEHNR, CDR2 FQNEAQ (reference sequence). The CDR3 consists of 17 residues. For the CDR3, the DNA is TGTGCCAGCAGCTCCAGGACTAGCGGGAGGCAAGGAAACATTCAGTACTTC. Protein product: CASSSRTSGRQGNIQYF.

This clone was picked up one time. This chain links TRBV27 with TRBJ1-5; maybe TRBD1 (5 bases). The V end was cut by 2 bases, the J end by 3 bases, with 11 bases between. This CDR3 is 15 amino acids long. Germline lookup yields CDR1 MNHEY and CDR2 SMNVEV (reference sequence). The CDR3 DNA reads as TGTGCCAGCAGTTTAGACGGAGGGACCAATCAGCCCCAGCATTTT. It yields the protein CASSLDGGTNQPQHF.

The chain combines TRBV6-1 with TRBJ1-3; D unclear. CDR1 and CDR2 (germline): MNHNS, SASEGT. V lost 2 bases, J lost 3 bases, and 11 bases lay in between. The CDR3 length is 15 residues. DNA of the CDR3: TGTGCCAGCAGTGAACCTCCGGCTGGTGGAAACACCATATATTTT. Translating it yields CASSEPPAGGNTIYF.

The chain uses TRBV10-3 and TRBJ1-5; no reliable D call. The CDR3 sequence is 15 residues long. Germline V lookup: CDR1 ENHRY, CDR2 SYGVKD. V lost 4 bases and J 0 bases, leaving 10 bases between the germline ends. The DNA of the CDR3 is TGTGCCATCAGTGCGCGGAGTTTTAGCAATCAGCCCCAGCATTTT. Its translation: CAISARSFSNQPQHF.

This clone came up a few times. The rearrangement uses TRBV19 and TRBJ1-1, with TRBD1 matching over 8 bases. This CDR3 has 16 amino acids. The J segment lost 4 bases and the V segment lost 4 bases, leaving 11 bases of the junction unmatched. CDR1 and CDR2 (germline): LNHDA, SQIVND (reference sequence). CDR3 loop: CASSTTRTGRFTEAFF. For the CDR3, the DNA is TGTGCCAGTAGTACAACAAGGACAGGGAGATTCACTGAAGCTTTCTTT.

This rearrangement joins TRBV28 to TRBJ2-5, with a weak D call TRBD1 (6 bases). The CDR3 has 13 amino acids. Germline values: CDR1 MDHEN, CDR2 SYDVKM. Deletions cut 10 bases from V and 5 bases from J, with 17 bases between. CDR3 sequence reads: CATDRTGFETQYF. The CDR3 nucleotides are TGTGCCACCGACAGAACAGGGTTCGAGACCCAGTACTTC.

CDR3 in DNA: TGTGCCAGCAGCCGCACTGGCTCCTCGGATGAGCAGTTCTTC. This gives the protein CASSRTGSSDEQFF. The chain couples TRBV9 to TRBJ2-1, with D hard to call. Deletions cut 4 bases from V and 8 bases from J, with 16 bases between. The V gene's germline CDR1 is SGDLS and CDR2 YYNGEE. The CDR3 extends over 14 amino acids.

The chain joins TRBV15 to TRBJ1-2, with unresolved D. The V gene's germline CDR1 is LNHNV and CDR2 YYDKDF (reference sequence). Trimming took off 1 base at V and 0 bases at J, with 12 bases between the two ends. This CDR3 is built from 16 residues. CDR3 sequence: CATSRGETVANYGYTF. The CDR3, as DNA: TGTGCCACCAGCAGAGGGGAGACCGTAGCTAACTATGGCTACACCTTC.

The CDR3 is CASSVTSGANTGELFF. The CDR3, as DNA: TGTGCCAGCAGCGTCACTAGCGGCGCGAACACCGGGGAGCTGTTTTTT. The rearrangement links TRBV11-2 to TRBJ2-2, with 8 bases fitting TRBD2. CDR1 and CDR2 (germline): SGHAT, FQNNGV. Unmatched junction bases numbered 5, after V lost 5 bases and J lost 0 bases. This CDR3 has 16 amino acids.

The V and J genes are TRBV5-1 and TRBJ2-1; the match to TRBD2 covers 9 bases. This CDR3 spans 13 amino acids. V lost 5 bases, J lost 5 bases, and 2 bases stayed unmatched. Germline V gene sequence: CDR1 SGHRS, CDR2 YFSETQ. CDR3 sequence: CASSRGGDNEQFF. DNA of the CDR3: TGCGCCAGCAGTCGCGGGGGGGACAATGAGCAGTTCTTC.

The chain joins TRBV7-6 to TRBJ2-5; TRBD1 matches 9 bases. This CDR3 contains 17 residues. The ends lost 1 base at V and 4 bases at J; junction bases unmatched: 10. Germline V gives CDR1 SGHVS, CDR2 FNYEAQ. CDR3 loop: CASSLGLGTGSRETQYF. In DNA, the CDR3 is TGTGCCAGCAGCTTAGGACTCGGGACAGGGTCTAGAGAGACCCAGTACTTC.

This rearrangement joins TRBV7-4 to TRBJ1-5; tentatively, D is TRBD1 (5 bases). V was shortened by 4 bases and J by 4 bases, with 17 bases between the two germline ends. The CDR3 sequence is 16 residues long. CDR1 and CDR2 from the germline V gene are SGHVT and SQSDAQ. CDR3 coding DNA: TGTGCCAGCAGCTACCCCAGGGCGACAGATAATCAGCCCCAGCATTTT. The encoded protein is CASSYPRATDNQPQHF. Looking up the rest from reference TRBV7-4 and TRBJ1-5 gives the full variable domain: GAGVSQSPRYKVAKRGRDVALRCDSISGHVTLYWYRQTLGQGSEVLTYSQSDAQRDKSGRPSGRFSAERPERSVSTLKIQRTEQGDSAVYLCASSYPRATDNQPQHFGDGTRLSIL.

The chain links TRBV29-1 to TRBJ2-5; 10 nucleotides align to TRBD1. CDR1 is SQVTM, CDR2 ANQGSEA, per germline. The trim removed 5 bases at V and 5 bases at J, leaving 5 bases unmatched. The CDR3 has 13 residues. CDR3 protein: CSVLDRGLETQYF. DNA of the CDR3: TGCAGCGTTTTGGACAGGGGGTTGGAGACCCAGTACTTC.

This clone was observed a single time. The CDR3 loop reads CATSRESRGSYEQYF. The CDR3 DNA reads TGTGCCACCAGCAGAGAATCCCGAGGCTCCTACGAGCAGTACTTC. The chain employs TRBV15 and TRBJ2-7; D unclear. Between the trimmed V and J ends, which lost 0 bases and 0 bases, there was a span of 9 bases. CDR3 size: 15 residues. Germline V CDR1 and CDR2: LNHNV, YYDKDF (reference sequence).

CDR3: CATSRGVLFRTGNTIYF. The CDR3 coding sequence is TGTGCCACCAGCAGAGGTGTCCTGTTCCGGACTGGAAACACCATATATTTT. V and J are TRBV15 and TRBJ1-3; the D is unclear. Per the germline V gene, CDR1 is LNHNV and CDR2 is YYDKDF (reference sequence). The CDR3 is 17 amino acids. The germline V and J ends were trimmed by 1 base and 2 bases, with 15 bases remaining between them.